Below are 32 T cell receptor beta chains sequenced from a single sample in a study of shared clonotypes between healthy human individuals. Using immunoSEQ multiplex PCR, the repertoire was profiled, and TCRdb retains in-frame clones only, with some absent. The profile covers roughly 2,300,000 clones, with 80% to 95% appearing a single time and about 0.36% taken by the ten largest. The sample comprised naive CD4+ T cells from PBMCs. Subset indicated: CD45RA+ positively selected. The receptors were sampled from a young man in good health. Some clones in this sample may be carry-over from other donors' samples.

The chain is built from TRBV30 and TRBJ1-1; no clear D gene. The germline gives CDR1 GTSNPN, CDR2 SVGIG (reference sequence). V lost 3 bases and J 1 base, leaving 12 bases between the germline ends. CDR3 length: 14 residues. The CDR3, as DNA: TGTGCCTGGAGACGGGGAAGGTGGAACACTGAAGCTTTCTTT. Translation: CAWRRGRWNTEAFF.

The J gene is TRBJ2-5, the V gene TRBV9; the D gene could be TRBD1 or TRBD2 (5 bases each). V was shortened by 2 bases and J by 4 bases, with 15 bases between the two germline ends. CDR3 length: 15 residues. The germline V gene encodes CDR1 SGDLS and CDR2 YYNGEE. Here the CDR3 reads CASSVSTTGTETQYF. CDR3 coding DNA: TGTGCCAGCAGCGTTAGTACCACCGGGACAGAGACCCAGTACTTC.

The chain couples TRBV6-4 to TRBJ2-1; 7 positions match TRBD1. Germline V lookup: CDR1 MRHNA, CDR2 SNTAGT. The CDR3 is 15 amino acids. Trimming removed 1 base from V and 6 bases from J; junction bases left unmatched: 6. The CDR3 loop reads CASSDWRQGRNEQFF. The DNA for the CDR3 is TGTGCCAGCAGTGACTGGAGACAGGGCCGCAATGAGCAGTTCTTC.

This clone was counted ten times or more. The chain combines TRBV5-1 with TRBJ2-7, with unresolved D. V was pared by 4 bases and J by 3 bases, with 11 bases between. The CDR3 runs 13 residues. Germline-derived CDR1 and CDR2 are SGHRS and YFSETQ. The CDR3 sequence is CASSLDKYYEQYF. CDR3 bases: TGCGCCAGCAGCCTCGACAAGTACTACGAGCAGTACTTC.

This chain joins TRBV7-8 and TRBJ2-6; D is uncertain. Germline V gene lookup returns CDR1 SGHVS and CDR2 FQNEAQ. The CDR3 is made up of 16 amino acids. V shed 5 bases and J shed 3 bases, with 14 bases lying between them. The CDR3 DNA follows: TGTGCCAGCAGCCAAGGCAGGTTCTTTGGGGCCAACGTCCTGACTTTC. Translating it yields CASSQGRFFGANVLTF.

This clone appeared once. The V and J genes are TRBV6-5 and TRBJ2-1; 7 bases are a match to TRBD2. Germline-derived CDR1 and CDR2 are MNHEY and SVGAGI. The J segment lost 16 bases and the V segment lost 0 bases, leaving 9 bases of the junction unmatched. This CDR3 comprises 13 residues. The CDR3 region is CASSYSQGLDGFF. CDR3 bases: TGTGCCAGCAGTTACTCCCAAGGACTAGACGGTTTCTTC.

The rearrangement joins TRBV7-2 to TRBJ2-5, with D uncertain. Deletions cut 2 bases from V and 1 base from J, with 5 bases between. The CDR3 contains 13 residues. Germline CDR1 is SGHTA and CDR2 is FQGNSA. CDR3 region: CASSLQVQETQYF. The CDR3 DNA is TGTGCCAGCAGCTTACAAGTCCAAGAGACCCAGTACTTC.

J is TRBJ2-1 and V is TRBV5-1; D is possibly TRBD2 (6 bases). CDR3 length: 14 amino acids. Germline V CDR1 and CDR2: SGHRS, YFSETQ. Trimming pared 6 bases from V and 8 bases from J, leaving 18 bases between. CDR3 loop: CASTDPGGADEQFF. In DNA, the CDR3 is TGCGCCAGCACGGACCCCGGAGGGGCCGATGAGCAGTTCTTC.

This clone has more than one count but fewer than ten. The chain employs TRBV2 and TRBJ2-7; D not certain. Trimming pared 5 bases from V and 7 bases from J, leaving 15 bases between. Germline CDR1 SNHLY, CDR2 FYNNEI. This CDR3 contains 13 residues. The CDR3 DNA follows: TGTGCCAGCAGTAGAGACGGATTTGGGGAGCAGTACTTC. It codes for CASSRDGFGEQYF.

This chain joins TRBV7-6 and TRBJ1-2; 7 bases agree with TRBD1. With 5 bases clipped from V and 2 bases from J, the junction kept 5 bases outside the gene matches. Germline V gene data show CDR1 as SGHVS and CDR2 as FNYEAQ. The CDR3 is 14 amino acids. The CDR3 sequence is CASSPGGLNYGYTF. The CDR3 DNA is TGTGCCAGCAGCCCAGGGGGTTTAAACTATGGCTACACCTTC.

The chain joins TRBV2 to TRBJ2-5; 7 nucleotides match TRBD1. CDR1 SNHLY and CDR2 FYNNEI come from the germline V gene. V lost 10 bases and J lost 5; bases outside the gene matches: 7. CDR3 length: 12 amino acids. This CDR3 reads CATHRGGETQYF. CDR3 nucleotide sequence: TGTGCCACACACAGGGGCGGGGAGACCCAGTACTTC.

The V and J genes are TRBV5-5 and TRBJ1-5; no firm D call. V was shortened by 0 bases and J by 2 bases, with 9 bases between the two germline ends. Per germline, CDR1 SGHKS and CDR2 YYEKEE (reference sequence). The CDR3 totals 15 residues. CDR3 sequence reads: CASSLVPLGNQPQHF. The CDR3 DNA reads TGTGCCAGCAGCTTGGTACCCTTGGGCAATCAGCCCCAGCATTTT.

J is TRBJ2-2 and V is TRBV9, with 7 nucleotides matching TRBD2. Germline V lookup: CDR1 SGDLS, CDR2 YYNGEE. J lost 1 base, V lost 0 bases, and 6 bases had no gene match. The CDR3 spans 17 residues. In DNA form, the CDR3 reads TGTGCCAGCAGCGTAGCCTCTAGCGGACAGAACACCGGGGAGCTGTTTTTT. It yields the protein CASSVASSGQNTGELFF.

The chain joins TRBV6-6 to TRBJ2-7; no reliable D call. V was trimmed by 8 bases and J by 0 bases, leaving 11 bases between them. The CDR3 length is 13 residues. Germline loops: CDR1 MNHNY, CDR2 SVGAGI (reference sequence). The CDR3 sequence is CASRATSSYEQYF. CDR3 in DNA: TGTGCCAGCCGGGCCACCAGCTCCTACGAGCAGTACTTC.

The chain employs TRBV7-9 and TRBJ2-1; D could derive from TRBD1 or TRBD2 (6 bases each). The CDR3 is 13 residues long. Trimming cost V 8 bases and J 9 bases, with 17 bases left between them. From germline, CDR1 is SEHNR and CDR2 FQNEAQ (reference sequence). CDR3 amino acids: CASSSAGGREQFF. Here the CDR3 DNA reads TGTGCCAGCTCAAGTGCTGGGGGGCGTGAGCAGTTCTTC.

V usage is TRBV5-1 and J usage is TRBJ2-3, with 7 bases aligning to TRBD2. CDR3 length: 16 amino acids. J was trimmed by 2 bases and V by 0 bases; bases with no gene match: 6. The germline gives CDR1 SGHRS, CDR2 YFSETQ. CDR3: CASSLALSGNTDTQYF. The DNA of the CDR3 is TGCGCCAGCAGCTTGGCCCTCAGCGGGAACACAGATACGCAGTATTTT.

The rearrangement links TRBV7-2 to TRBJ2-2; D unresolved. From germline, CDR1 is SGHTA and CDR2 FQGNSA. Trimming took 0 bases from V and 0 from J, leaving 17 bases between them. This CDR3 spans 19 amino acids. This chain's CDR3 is CASSLALVIGLANTGELFF. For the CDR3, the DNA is TGTGCCAGCAGCTTAGCGCTTGTCATTGGGTTAGCGAACACCGGGGAGCTGTTTTTT. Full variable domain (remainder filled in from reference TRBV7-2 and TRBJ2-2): GAGVSQSPSNKVTEKGKDVELRCDPISGHTALYWYRQSLGQGLEFLIYFQGNSAPDKSGLPSDRFSAERTGGSVSTLTIQRTQQEDSAVYLCASSLALVIGLANTGELFFGEGSRLTVL.

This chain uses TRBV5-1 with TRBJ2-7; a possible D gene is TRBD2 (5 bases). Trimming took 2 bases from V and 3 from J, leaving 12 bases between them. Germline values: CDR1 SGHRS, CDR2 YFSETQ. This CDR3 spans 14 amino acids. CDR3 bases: TGCGCCAGCAGCTTCAGCGGCAGTTACTACGAGCAGTACTTC. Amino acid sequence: CASSFSGSYYEQYF.

CDR3 in amino acids: CASSVRGRPGQGAGELFF. The CDR3 bases are TGTGCCAGCAGCGTCCGAGGCAGACCGGGACAGGGCGCCGGGGAGCTGTTTTTT. The chain joins TRBV9 to TRBJ2-2; 9 nucleotides line up with TRBD1. CDR1 SGDLS and CDR2 YYNGEE come from the germline V gene. V lost 2 bases, J lost 6 bases, and 14 bases stayed unmatched. The CDR3 contains 18 residues.

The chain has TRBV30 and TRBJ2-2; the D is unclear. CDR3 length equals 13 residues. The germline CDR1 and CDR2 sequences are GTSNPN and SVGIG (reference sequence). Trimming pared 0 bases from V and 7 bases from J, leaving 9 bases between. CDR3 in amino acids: CAWSVRRDGELFF. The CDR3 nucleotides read TGTGCCTGGAGTGTAAGGAGAGACGGGGAGCTGTTTTTT.

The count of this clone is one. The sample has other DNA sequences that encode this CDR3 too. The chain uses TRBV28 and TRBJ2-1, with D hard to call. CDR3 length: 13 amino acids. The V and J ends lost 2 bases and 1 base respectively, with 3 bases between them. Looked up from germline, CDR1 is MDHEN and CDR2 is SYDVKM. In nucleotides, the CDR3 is TGTGCCAGCAGTTTAGGGTCCTACAATGAGCAGTTCTTC. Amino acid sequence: CASSLGSYNEQFF.

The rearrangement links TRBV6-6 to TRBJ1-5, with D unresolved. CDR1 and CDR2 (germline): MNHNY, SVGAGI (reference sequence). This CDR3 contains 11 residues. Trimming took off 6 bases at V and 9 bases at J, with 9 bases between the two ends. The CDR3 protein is CASSGVGPQHF. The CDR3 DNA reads TGTGCCAGCAGCGGAGTTGGGCCCCAGCATTTT.

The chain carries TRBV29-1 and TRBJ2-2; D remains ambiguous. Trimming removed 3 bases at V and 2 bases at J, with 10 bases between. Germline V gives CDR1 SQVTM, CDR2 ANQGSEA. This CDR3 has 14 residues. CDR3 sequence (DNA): TGCAGCGTTGAGGAAGGGTCAAACACCGGGGAGCTGTTTTTT. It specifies CSVEEGSNTGELFF.

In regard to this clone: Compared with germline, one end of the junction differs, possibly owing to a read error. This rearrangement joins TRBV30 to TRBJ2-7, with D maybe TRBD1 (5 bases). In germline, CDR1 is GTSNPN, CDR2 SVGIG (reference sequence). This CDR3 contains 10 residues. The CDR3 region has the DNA TGTACCTGGAAGGGGTCGGAGCAGTACTTC. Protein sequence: CTWKGSEQYF.

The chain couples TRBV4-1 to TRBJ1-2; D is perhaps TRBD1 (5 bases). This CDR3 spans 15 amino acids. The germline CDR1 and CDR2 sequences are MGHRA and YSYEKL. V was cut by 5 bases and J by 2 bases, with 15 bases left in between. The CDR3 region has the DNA TGCGCCAGCAGCGCCCCCGGGGGTAACAACTATGGCTACACCTTC. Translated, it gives CASSAPGGNNYGYTF.

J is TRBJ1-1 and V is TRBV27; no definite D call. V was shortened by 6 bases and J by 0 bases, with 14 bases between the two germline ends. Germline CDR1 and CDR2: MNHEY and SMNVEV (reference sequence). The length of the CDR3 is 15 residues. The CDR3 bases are TGTGCCAGCAGCCCCAATTGGGGATTGAACACTGAAGCTTTCTTT. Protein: CASSPNWGLNTEAFF.

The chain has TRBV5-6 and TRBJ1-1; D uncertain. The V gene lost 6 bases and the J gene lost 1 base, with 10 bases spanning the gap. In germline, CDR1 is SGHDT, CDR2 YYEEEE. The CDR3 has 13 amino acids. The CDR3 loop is CASTPRGNTEAFF. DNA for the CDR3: TGTGCCAGCACCCCTCGGGGGAACACTGAAGCTTTCTTT.

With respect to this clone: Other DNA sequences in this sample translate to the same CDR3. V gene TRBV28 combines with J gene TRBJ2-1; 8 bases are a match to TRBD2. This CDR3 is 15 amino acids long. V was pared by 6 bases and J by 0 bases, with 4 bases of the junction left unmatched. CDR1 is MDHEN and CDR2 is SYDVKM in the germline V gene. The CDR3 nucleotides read TGTGCCAGCAGCCGTAGCGGGATCTCCTACAATGAGCAGTTCTTC. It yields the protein CASSRSGISYNEQFF.

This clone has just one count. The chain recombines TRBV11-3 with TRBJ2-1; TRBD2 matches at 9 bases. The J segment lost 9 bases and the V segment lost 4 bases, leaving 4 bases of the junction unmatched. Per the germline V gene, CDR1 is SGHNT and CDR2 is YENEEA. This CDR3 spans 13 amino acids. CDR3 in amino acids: CASSSAGGVEQFF. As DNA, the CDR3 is TGTGCCAGCAGCTCCGCGGGAGGGGTTGAGCAGTTCTTC.

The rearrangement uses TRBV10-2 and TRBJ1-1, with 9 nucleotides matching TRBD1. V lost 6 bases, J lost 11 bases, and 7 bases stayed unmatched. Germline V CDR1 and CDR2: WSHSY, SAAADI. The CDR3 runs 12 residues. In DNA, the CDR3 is TGCGCCAGCAGACAGGGGGCGGAGGAGGCTTTCTTT. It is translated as CASRQGAEEAFF.

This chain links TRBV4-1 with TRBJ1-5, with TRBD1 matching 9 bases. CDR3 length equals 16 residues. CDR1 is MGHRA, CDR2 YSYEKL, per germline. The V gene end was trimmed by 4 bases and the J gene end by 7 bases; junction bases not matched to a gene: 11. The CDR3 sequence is CASSPLTGGKGQPQHF. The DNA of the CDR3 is TGCGCCAGCAGCCCCCTGACAGGGGGAAAAGGACAGCCCCAGCATTTT.

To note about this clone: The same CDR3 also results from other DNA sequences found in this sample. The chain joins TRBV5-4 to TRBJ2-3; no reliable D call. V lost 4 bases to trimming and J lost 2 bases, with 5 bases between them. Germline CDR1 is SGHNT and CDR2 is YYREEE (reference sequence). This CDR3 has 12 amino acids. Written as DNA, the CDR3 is TGTGCCAGCAGCCTCCACACAGATACGCAGTATTTT. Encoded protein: CASSLHTDTQYF.